This T cell receptor (beta chain) came from a study of CD8+CD57+ T cells in acquired aplastic anemia listed by TCRdb under 2018. A note on the overall study: Extracted DNA from sorted CD4+ and CD8+ cells averaged around 3.2 ug, ranging from about 0.18 to 27.4 ug. An average of approximately 10 million reads for CD4+ cells and 12 million or so reads for CD8+ cells was obtained from healthy donor samples.

On this clonotype itself: Its antigen remains unidentified. Per-base quality was not reported, and no clone a single base away is much larger than it.

TCR beta VDJ combination and CDR3 sequence profiling used genomic DNA as the template. TCR repertoire sequencing was run on an Illumina HiSeq 2000. The original methods were these. Repertoires were assessed using TRBV/TRBJ rearrangement plots, CDR3 size and DJ length profiles, and Simpson's diversity index. The most abundant DNA sequence in the deep sequencing data was taken as the immunodominant clone. CDR3 amino acid sequences were screened for sharing across subjects and were compared with published repertoires and the VDJdb database. TCRdb reprocessed the public reads (quality trimming at Q25 with fastp, clone calling with MiXCR) and kept in-frame beta chains. Merged by CDR3 protein, the rows form single entries marked with the most common genes and DNA. TCRdb's processing, not the study's, gives the V and J calls here. The sample profile shows more than 100,000 distinct CDR3 sequences; roughly 40% of them were found once. The ten largest clones represent almost 8.5% of the sample.

Germline trimming amounts to 5 bases on V and 2 bases on J, with 3 as the count of junction bases outside the gene matches. In the germline V gene (reference sequence), CDR1 corresponds to LNHDA and CDR2 to SQIVND. The CDR3 runs 15 amino acids, cysteine and phenylalanine included. CDR3 DNA only is kept here, 45 bases in frame from base 1. The study deep-sequenced TCR repertoires of sorted CD4+ and CD8+ blood T cells from severe aplastic anemia patients and healthy subjects. Ficoll-Paque density gradient centrifugation was used to isolate peripheral blood mononuclear cells. CD4+ and CD8+ T cells were sorted by FACS or magnetic beads before DNA extraction. What the work shows at the level of the full study, not this receptor alone: CD8+ Simpson's diversity did not differ significantly between patients and healthy controls (P=0.060). Roughly 31 CD8+ CDR3 sequences were shared between patients and controls but appeared highly expressed in patients and within their immunodominant clones.

This clonotype originated in a human donor in good health, serving as a control. The rearranged chain carries TRBV19 and TRBJ2-6, with 7 central nucleotides matching TRBD1. Sequencing used sorted CD4+, CD8+, or CD8+CD57+ T cells (not recorded which) from PBMCs. The CDR3 protein is CASSPDRAGANVLTF. DNA sequence: TGTGCCAGTAGTCCAGACAGGGCTGGGGCCAACGTCCTGACTTTC.